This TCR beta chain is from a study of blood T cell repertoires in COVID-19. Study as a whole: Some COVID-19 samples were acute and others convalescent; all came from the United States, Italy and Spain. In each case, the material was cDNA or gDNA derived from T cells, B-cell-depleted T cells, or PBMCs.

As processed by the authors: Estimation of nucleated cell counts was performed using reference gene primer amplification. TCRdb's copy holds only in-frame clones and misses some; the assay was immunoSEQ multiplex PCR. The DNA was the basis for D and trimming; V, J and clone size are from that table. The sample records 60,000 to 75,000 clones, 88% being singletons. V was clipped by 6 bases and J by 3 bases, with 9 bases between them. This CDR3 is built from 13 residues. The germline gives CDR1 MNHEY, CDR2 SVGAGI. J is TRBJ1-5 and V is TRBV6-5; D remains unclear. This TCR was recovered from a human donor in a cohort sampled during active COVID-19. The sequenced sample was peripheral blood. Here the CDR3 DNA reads TGTGCCAGCAGCCCCACAAACAATCAGCCCCAGCATTTT. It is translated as CASSPTNNQPQHF.